This T cell receptor beta chain was sequenced during a study of long-term antiretroviral therapy in people with HIV (dated by TCRdb to between 2021 and 2022). At the level of the whole study: The earliest samples were collected about a decade before the 2015 WHO recommendation for immediate ART, when ART was typically delayed until CD4 counts fell. Whether ART initiation and durable HIV suppression were associated with changes in peripheral blood TRB repertoire composition and diversity was tested in a retrospective serial study. A total of roughly 200 cryopreserved PBMC samples came from around 30 adults with confirmed HIV infection and were collected serially over a mean of approximately six years (range 1-12). No cross-contamination during QIAcube processing turned up in test extractions that ran a monoclonal T-cell line alongside about 30 polyclonal samples. Among the roughly 30 participants with HIV, around ten were female. General findings and caveats noted by the study authors: No data were available on ART adherence, viral resistance or therapy changes, limiting inferences about post-ART repertoire changes. Samples dated from the mid-2000s to the late 2010s, and the ART regimens used may be less effective than current ones. A significant increase in TRB diversity was found to be associated with ART initiation, although TRB diversity was observed to remain significantly below that of transplant donor controls even after long-term ART. Compared with controls, HIV repertoires had narrower CDR3 length ranges, and the network structure pointed to an antigen-experienced repertoire that shifted only slightly toward naive after ART. Because pre-ART samples had limited cell numbers, unsorted PBMC were profiled rather than sorted CD4+ and CD8+ T cells. The repertoire was dominated across all time points by expanded TRB clones identified before ART initiation, although this dominance was seen to fluctuate and to decrease in many PLHIV after ART. Because PBMC availability was limited, only the TCR beta chain was sequenced, with no alpha chain pairing.

Participants were included only if at least one PBMC sample before ART initiation and at least two post-ART samples were available. All participants with HIV were treated in the United States of America. Before DNA extraction, cryopreserved samples of roughly 0.9-10 million PBMC were thawed and then washed. At the time of the earliest PBMC sample for each participant with HIV, ages ranged from roughly 23 to 60 years. PBMC samples were contributed by each participant from 1-4 timepoints before ART initiation and 2-8 timepoints after ART initiation, with a median of 7 samples. Serial HIV viral load, CD4+ T-cell count, ART history and demographic data were obtained for every participant. Using a Qiagen kit on a QIAcube, genomic DNA was extracted from unsorted PBMC, with samples processed in batches of 12. The immunoSEQ hsTCRB v3.0 assay was used at survey level resolution to sequence the TRB variable region. A depth of 40,000-50,000 T-cell genomes per sample was targeted for TRB sequencing. An Illumina MiSeq with a v3 150-cycle kit was used to sequence the pooled TRB libraries. For the original study's pipeline: Repertoire analysis ran in R within a reproducible Nextflow workflow covering QC, data transformation and analysis. Custom analyses were implemented in LymphoSeq2, an R package for AIRR-Seq data exploration. A few samples yielding fewer than 5000 total TRB sequences were excluded, leaving 150 to 200 analyzed HIV repertoires. Among the 170 to 200 retained HIV repertoires, 55 to 60 were collected before ART initiation and roughly 130 were collected after ART initiation. Each repertoire was downsampled to 5000 TRB nucleotide sequences, and summary statistics were averaged across 100 downsampling iterations. The analysis kept only TRB sequences whose CDR3 regions were at least seven amino acids long. Two measures captured diversity: a Shannon entropy-derived clonality score and the Gini coefficient. In the repertoire networks, any two of the top 5000 CDR3 amino acid sequences were connected whenever the two sequences differed by an edit distance of one. For TRB CDR3 amino acid sequences, GLIPH2 was used to predict antigen specificity groups and MHC restriction. CDR3 amino acid sequences were matched against VDJdb and McPAS-TCR to flag known CMV, EBV, HIV or tissue antigen associations. Pre-ART, post-ART and control groups were compared with Wilcoxon signed-rank tests and Holm-Bonferroni correction. The immuneACCESS repertoire file appears here via TCRdb, limited to in-frame rearrangements. These files lack a portion of the clones; in checked studies, under half of the deficit traces to unresolved V genes, and the cause of the others is not known. Clone size and the V and J calls come from that table; the DNA yielded D and trimming. The sample includes about 39,000 clones, with 70% to 90% observed a single time. The ten largest clones add up to under 4.5% of the sample.

With regard to this clone: What antigen it recognizes has not been identified. Base quality data are lacking; no much larger clone is found one base away.

The CDR3 has 13 amino acids, counting the end cysteine and phenylalanine. Only CDR3 DNA is held: 39 bases, read in frame from base 1. V was cut back by 1 base and J by 1 base, leaving a gap of 4 bases between them. CDR1 and CDR2, per the germline V gene, are SGHTA and FQGNSA. The clonotype originates from a woman aged 45-60 years with HIV. The material was unsorted PBMCs, obtained 1.2 years after starting antiretroviral therapy. The V and J segments used are TRBV7-2 and TRBJ2-5; no D gene call is confident. The CDR3: CASSLGAQETQYF. The sequenced DNA: TGTGCCAGCAGCTTAGGGGCCCAAGAGACCCAGTACTTC.